The T cell receptor beta chain described here comes from a study of cytomegalovirus exposure and HLA in healthy donors. Regarding the study as a whole: There were under 200 TCR beta chains listed as cytomegalovirus-associated.

It was with 60 Vbeta and 13 Jbeta primers that the PCR ran. The assay was immunoSEQ multiplex PCR, and TCRdb's table has in-frame clones only and misses some. The data hold around 99,000 clones, with just under 70% observed a single time. Concerning this clone itself: The antigen remains undetermined.

The V gene's germline CDR1 is SGHNT and CDR2 YYREEE (reference sequence). The CDR3 has 14 amino acids. Trimming took off 5 bases at V and 5 bases at J, with 14 bases between the two ends. The receptor was derived from a woman in her 70s in good health and CMV-seropositive. The sample was PBMCs. V usage is TRBV5-4 and J usage is TRBJ2-1; D perhaps matches TRBD1 (5 bases). The CDR3 region is CASRTTTGNNEQFF. CDR3 in DNA: TGTGCCAGCAGAACTACTACAGGAAACAATGAGCAGTTCTTC.